The present entry profiles one T cell receptor (beta chain) with its context. Its matching antigen is unknown. The data derive from a study of T cell responses to AZD1222 COVID-19 vaccine. Method: immunoSEQ multiplex PCR; TCRdb's copy keeps in-frame clones and lacks some. Of around 150,000 clones listed, about 90% are singletons. Study-level findings and limits: Spike-specific TCR repertoires showed rising breadth and depth after two AZD1222 doses. Regions 160-218 and 743-854 held dominance among vaccine-associated CD4 TCRs, which spanned spike. Only a handful of AZD1222 recipients were seropositive at baseline.

This CDR3 comprises 13 residues. V was pared by 6 bases and J by 7 bases, with 13 bases between. Germline V gives CDR1 SGHAT, CDR2 FQNNGV. This sequence joins TRBV11-2 and TRBJ2-1; D may be TRBD2 (7 bases). The TCR originated in an adult who received the MenACWY meningococcal vaccine as a control. The starting material was peripheral blood, obtained 28 days after the second dose of the MenACWY control vaccine. The CDR3 sequence is CASSRGGSNEQFF. The CDR3, as DNA: TGTGCCAGCAGTAGGGGGGGAAGTAATGAGCAGTTCTTC.